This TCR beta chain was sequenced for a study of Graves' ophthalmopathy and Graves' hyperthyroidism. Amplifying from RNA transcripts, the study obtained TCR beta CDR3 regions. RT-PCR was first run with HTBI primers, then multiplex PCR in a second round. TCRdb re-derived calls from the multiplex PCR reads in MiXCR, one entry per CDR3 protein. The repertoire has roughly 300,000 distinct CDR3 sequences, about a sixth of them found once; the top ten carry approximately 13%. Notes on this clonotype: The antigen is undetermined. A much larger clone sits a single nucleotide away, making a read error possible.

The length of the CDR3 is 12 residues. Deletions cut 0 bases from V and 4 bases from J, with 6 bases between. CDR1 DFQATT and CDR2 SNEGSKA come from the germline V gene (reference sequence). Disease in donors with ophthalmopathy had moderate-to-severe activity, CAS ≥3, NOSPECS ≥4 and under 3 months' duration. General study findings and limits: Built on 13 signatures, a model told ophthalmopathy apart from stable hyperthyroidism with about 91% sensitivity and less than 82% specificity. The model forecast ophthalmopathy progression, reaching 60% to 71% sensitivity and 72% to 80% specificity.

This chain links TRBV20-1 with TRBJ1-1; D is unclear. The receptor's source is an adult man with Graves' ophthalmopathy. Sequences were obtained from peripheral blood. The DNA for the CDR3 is TGCAGTGCTAGAGATGGCCTCACTGAAGCTTTCTTT. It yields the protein CSARDGLTEAFF.